This record concerns one T cell receptor (beta chain) sequence. What it binds is unknown. The sample comes from a study of cytomegalovirus exposure and HLA in healthy donors. Broader study findings: A later analysis associated 15,000 or so TCR beta sequences with HLA alleles at a 0.05 false discovery rate.

The junction had 9 bases not matched to a gene; V was cut back by 4 bases and J by 11 bases. The germline CDR1 and CDR2 sequences are MNHEY and SMNVEV (reference sequence). This CDR3 has 14 amino acids. Use of 60 Vbeta and 13 Jbeta primers characterized the PCR. TCRdb's table, derived via immunoSEQ multiplex PCR, lists solely in-frame clones and lacks some. The sample contains 150,000 to 160,000 clones, around 74% of which appear only once. The sequencing input was PBMCs. The chain is built from TRBV27 and TRBJ1-4; 8 nucleotides align to TRBD1. The sequence was obtained from a man younger than 30 in good health and CMV-seronegative. The CDR3 loop reads CASSSDRAREKLFF. As DNA, the CDR3 is TGTGCCAGCAGTTCGGACAGGGCGCGAGAGAAACTGTTTTTT.